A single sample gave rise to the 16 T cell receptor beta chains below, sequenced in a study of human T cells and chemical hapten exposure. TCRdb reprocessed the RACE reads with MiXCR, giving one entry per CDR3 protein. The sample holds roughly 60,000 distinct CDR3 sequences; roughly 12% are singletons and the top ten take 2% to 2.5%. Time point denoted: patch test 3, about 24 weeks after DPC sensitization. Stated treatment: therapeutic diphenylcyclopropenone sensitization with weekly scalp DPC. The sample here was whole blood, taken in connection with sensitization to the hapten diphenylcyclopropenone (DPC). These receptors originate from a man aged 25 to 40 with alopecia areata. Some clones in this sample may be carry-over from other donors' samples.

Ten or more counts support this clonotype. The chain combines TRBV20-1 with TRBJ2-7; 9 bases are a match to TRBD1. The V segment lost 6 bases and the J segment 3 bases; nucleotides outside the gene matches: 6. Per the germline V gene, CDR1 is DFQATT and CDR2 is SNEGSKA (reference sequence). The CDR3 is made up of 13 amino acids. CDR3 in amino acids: CSARTGAGYEQYF. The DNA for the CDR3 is TGCAGTGCCAGGACAGGGGCGGGCTACGAGCAGTACTTC.

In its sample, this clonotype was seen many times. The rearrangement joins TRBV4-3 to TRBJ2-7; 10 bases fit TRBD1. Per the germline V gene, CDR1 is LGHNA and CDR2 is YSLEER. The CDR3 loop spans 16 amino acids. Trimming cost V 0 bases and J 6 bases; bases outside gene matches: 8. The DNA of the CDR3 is TGCGCCAGCAGCCAAGATATCCGGACAGGGGGAACCGAGCAGTACTTC. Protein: CASSQDIRTGGTEQYF.

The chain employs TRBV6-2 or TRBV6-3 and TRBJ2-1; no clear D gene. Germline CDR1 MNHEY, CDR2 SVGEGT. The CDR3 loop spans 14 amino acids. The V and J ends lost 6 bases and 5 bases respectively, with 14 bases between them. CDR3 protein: CASRGPLPNNEQFF. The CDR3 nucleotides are TGTGCCAGCAGGGGCCCCCTGCCAAACAATGAGCAGTTCTTC.

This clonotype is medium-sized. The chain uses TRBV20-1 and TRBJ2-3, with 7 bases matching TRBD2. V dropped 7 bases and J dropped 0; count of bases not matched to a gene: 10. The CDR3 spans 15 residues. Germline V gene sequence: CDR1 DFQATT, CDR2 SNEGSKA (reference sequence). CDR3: CSVKRGTASTDTQYF. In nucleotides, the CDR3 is TGCAGTGTTAAGCGGGGAACGGCTAGCACAGATACGCAGTATTTT.

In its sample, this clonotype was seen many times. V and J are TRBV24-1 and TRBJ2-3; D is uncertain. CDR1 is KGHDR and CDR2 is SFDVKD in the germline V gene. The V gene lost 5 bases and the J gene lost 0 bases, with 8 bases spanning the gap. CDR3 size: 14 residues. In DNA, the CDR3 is TGTGCCACCAGTGGAAGGGTTAGCACAGATACGCAGTATTTT. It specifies CATSGRVSTDTQYF.

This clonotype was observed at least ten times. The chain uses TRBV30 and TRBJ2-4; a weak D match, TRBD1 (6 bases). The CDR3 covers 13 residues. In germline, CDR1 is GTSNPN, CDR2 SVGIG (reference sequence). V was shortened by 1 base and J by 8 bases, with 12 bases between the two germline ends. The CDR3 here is CAWSDRVVDIQYF. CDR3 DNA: TGTGCCTGGAGTGACAGGGTCGTAGACATTCAGTACTTC. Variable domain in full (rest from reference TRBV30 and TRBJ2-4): SQTIHQWPATLVQPVGSPLSLECTVEGTSNPNLYWYRQAAGRGLQLLFYSVGIGQISSEVPQNLSASRPQDRQFILSSKKLLLSDSGFYLCAWSDRVVDIQYFGAGTRLSVL.

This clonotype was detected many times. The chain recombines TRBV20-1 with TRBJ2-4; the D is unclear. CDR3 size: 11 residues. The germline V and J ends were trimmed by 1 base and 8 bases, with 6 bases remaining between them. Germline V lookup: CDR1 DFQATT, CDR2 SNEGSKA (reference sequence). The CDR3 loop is CSARVPHIQYF. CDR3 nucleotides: TGCAGTGCTAGAGTACCCCACATTCAGTACTTC.

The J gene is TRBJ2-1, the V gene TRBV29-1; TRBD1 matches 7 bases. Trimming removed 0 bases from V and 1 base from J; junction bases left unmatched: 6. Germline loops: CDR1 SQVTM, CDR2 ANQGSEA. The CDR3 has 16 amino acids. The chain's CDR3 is CSVEDPAGGSYNEQFF. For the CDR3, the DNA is TGCAGCGTTGAAGATCCGGCAGGGGGTTCCTACAATGAGCAGTTCTTC.

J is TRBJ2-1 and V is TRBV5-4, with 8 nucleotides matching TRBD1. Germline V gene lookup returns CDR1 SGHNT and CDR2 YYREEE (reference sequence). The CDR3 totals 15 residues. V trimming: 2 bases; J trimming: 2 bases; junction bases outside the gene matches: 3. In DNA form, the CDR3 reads TGTGCCAGCAGCTTTATGGACAGGGCCTACAATGAGCAGTTCTTC. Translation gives CASSFMDRAYNEQFF.

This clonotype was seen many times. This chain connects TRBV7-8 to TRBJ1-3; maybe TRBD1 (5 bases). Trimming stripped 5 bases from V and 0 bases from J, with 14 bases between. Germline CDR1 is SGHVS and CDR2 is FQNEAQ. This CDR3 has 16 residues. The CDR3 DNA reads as TGTGCCAGCAGCGGGGACCGGGGATACTCTGGAAACACCATATATTTT. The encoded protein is CASSGDRGYSGNTIYF. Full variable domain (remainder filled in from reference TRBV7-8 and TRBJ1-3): GAGVSQSPRYKVAKRGQDVALRCDPISGHVSLFWYQQALGQGPEFLTYFQNEAQLDKSGLPSDRFFAERPEGSVSTLKIQRTQQEDSAVYLCASSGDRGYSGNTIYFGEGSWLTVV.

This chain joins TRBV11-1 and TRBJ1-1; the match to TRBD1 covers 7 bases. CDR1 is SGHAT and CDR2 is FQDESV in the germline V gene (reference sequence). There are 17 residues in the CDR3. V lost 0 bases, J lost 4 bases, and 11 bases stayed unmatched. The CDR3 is CASSLAGGARKFTEAFF. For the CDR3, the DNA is TGTGCCAGCAGCTTAGCAGGGGGCGCGCGAAAGTTCACTGAAGCTTTCTTT.

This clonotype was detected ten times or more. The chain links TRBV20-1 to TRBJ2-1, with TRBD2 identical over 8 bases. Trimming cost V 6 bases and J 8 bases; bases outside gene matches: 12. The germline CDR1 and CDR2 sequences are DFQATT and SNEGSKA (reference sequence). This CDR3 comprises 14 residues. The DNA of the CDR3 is TGCAGTGCCGCCGGACTAGCAGTTTACGATGAGCAGTTCTTC. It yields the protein CSAAGLAVYDEQFF.

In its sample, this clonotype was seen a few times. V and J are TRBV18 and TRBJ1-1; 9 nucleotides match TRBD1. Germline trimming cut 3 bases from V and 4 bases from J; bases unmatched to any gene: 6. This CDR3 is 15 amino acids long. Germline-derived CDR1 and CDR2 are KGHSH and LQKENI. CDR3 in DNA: TGTGCCAGCTCACCGACAGGGGGAAAAGGCACTGAAGCTTTCTTT. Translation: CASSPTGGKGTEAFF.

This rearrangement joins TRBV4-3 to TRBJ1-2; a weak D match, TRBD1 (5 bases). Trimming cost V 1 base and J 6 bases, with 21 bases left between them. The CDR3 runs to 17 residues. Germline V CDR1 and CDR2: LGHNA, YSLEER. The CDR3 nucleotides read TGCGCCAGCAGCCAAGGCATTGGTCGCAGGGATCCAAATGGCTACACCTTC. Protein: CASSQGIGRRDPNGYTF.

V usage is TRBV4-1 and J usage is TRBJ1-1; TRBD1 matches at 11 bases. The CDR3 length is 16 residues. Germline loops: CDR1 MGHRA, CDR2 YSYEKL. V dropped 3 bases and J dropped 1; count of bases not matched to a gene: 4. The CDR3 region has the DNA TGCGCCAGCAGCCAGGGGACAGGGGGAGGGAACACTGAAGCTTTCTTT. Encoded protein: CASSQGTGGGNTEAFF.

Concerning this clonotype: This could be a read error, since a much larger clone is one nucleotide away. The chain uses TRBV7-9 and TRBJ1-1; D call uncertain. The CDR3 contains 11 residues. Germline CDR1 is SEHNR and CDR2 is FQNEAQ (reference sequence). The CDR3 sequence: CDSSLNSEAFF. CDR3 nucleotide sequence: TGTGACAGCAGCTTAAACAGTGAAGCTTTCTTT. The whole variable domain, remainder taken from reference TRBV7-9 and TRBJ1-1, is DTGVSQNPRHKITKRGQNVTFRCDPISEHNRLYWYRQTLGQGPEFLTYFQNEAQLEKSRLLSDRFSAERPKGSFSTLEIQRTEQGDSAMYLCDSSLNSEAFFGQGTRLTVV.